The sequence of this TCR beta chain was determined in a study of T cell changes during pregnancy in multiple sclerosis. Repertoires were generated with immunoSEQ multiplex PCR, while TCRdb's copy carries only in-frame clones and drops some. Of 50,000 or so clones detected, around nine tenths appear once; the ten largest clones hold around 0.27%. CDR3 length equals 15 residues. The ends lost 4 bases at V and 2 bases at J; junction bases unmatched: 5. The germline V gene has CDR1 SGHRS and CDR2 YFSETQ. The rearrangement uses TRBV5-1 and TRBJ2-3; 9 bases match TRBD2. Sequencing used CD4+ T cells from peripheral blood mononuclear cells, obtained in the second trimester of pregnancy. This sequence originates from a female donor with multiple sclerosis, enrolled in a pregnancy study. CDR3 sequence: CASSESGGPTDTQYF. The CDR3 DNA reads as TGCGCCAGCAGCGAAAGCGGGGGGCCCACAGATACGCAGTATTTT.